This TCR beta chain was documented in a study of spatial heterogeneity in lung cancer. Study as a whole: There were, on average, more than 8.5 raw-read appearances for each unique TCR and UMI combination.

This clonotype was counted only a few times. Antigen unknown. CDR3 length: 15 amino acids. The V segment lost 6 bases and the J segment 7 bases; nucleotides outside the gene matches: 7. Study-wide results and limits: The study found ubiquitous expanded tumor TCRs in blood more at resection than follow-up.

Time point in this sample: sample taken at primary tumor resection. Whole RNA from tumor, nontumor lung or frozen PBMC was sequenced unsorted. The donor group consisted of around 70 patients who had untreated, early-stage non-small cell lung cancer. On each TCR cDNA molecule, a unique molecular identifier was present. TCRdb used MiXCR to reprocess the 5' RACE reads, holding one entry per CDR3 protein. Of approximately 90,000 distinct CDR3 sequences listed, roughly 10% were seen once; the top ten hold less than 8.5%. This clonotype was obtained from a male donor with early-stage non-small cell lung cancer. This chain uses TRBV12-3 or TRBV12-4 with TRBJ2-1; 12 bases fit TRBD2. Sequences were derived from PBMCs, sampled at surgery. CDR3: CASSGGLAGLNEQFF. The CDR3, as DNA: TGTGCCAGCAGCGGCGGACTAGCGGGATTAAATGAGCAGTTCTTC.